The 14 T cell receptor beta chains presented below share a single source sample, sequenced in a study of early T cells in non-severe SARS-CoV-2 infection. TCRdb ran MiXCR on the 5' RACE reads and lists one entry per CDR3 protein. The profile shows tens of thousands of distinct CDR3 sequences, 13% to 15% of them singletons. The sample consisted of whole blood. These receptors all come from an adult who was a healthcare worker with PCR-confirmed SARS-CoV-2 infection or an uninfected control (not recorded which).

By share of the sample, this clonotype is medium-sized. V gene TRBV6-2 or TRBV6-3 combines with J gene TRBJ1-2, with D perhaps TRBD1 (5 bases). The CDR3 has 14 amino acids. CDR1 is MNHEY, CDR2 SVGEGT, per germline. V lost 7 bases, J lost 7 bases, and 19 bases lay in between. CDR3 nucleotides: TGTGCCAGCAACGACGACAGCTTCTCTAGTGGCTACACCTTC. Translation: CASNDDSFSSGYTF.

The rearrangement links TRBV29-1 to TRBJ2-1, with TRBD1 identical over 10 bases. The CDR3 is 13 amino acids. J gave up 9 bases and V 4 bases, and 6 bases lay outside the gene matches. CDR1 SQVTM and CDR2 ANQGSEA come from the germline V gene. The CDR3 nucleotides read TGCAGCGTTGTCAGACAGGGGGCAGGTGAGCAGTTCTTC. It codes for CSVVRQGAGEQFF.

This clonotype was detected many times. This CDR3 is CSATREKLFF. For the CDR3, the DNA is TGCAGTGCAACAAGAGAAAAACTGTTTTTT. This chain uses TRBV20-1 with TRBJ1-4; unclear D gene. The V end was cut by 6 bases, the J end by 8 bases, with 7 bases between. From germline, CDR1 is DFQATT and CDR2 SNEGSKA (reference sequence). This CDR3 has 10 residues.

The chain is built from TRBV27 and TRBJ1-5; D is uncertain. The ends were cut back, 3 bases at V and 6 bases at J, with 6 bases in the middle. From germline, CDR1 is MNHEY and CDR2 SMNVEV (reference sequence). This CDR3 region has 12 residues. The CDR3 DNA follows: TGTGCCAGCAGTTTTAAGGGTCAGCCCCAGCATTTT. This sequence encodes CASSFKGQPQHF.

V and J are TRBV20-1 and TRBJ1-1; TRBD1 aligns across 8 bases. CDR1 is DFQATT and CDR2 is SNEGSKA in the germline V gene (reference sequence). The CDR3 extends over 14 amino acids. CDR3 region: CSATGTGLNTEAFF. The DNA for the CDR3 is TGCAGCGCAACCGGGACAGGCTTGAACACTGAAGCTTTCTTT.

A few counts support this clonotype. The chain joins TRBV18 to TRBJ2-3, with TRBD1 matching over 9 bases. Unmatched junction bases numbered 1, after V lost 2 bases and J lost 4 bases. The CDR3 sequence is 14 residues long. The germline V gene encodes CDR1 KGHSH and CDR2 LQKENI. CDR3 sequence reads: CASSPTGGSDTQYF. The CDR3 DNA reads TGTGCCAGCTCACCAACAGGGGGCTCAGATACGCAGTATTTT.

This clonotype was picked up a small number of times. The CDR3 coding sequence is TGCGCCAGCAGCTTGGACGTCAACTATGGCTACACCTTC. Protein sequence: CASSLDVNYGYTF. The V gene is TRBV5-1, the J gene TRBJ1-2; D is uncertain. The CDR3 sequence is 13 residues long. Trimming pared 0 bases from V and 2 bases from J, leaving 5 bases between. Germline V gene sequence: CDR1 SGHRS, CDR2 YFSETQ.

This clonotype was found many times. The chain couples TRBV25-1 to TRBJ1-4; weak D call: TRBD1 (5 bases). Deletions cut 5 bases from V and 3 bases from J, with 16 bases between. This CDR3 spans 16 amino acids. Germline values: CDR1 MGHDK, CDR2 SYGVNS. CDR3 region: CASSPSGEGANEKLFF. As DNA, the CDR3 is TGTGCCAGCAGTCCGAGCGGGGAAGGGGCTAATGAAAAACTGTTTTTT.

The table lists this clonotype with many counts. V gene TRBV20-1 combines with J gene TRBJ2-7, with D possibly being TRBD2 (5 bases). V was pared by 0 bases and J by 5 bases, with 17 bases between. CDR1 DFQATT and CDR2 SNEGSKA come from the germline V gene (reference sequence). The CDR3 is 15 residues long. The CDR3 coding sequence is TGCAGTGCTAGAGATTCCGGGGAGAACAAGAACGAGCAGTACTTC. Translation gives CSARDSGENKNEQYF.

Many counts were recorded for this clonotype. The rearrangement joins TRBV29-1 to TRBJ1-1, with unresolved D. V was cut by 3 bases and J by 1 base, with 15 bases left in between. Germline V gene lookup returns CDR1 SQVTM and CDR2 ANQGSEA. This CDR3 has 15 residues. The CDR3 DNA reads TGCAGCGTTGACCCTGTGGGTGGCAAGAACACTGAAGCTTTCTTT. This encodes CSVDPVGGKNTEAFF.

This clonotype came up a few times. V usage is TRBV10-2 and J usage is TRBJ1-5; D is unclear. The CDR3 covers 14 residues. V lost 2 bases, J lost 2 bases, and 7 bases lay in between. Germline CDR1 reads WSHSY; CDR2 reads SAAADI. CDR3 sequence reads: CASSEGRGNQPQHF. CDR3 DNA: TGCGCCAGCAGTGAGGGAAGGGGCAATCAGCCCCAGCATTTT.

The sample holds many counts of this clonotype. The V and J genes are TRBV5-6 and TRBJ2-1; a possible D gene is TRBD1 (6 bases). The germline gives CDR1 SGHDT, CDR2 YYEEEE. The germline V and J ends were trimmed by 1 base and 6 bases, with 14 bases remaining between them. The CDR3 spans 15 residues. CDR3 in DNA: TGTGCCAGCAGCTTGAATACAGGGCTAAGCAATGAGCAGTTCTTC. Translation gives CASSLNTGLSNEQFF.

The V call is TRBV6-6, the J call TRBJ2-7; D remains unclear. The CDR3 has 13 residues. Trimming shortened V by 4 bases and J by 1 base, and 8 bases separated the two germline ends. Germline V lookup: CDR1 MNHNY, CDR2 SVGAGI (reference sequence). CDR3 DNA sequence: TGTGCCAGCAGTTCCGGCGGATCCTACGAGCAGTACTTC. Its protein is CASSSGGSYEQYF.

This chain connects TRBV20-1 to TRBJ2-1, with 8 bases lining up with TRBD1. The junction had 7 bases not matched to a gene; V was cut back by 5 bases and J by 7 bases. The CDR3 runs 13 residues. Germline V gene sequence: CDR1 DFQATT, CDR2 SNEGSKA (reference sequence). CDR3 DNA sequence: TGCAGTGCTTCCGGGACAGGAGTGAATGAGCAGTTCTTC. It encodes CSASGTGVNEQFF.